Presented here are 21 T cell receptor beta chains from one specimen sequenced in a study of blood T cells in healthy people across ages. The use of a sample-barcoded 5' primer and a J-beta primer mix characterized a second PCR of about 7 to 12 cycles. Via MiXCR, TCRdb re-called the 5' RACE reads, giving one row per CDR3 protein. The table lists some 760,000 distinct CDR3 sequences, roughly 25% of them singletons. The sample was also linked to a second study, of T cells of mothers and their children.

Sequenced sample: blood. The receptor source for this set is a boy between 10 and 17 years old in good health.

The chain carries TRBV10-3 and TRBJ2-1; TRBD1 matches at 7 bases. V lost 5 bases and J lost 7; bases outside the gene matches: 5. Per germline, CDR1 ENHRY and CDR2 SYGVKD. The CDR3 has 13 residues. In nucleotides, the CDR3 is TGTGCCATCAGTTCCGGGACAGATAATGAGCAGTTCTTC. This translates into CAISSGTDNEQFF.

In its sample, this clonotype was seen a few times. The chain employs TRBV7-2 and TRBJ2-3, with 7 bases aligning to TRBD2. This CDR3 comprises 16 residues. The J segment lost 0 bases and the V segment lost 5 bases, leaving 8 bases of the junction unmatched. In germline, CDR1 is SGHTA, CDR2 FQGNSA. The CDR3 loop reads CASSPPGLTSTDTQYF. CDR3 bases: TGTGCCAGCAGCCCACCGGGACTAACAAGCACAGATACGCAGTATTTT.

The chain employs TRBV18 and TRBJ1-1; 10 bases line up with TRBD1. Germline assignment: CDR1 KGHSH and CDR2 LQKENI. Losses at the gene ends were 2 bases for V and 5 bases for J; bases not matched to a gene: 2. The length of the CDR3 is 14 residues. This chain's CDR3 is CASSPKDRGTEAFF. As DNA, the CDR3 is TGTGCCAGCTCACCAAAGGACAGGGGGACTGAAGCTTTCTTT.

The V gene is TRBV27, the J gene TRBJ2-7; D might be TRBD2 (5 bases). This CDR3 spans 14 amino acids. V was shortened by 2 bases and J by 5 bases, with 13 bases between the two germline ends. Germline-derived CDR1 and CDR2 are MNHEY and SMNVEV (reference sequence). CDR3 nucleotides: TGTGCCAGCAGTTTACTCGGGTCCGGGAACGAGCAGTACTTC. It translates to CASSLLGSGNEQYF.

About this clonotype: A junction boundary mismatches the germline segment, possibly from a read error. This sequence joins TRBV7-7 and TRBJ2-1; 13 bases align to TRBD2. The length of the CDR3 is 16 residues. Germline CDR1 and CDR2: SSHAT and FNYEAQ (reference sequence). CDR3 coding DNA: TGTGCTAGCAGCAAGGGGACTAGCGGGGTTTACAATGAGCAGTTCTTC. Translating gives CASSKGTSGVYNEQFF.

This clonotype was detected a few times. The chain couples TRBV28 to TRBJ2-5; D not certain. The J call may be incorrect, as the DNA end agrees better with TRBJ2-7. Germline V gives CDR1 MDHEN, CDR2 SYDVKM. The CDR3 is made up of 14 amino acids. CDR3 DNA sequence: TGTGCCAGCCAACTGGTGGGCGGCACCTACGAGCAGTACTTC. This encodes CASQLVGGTYEQYF.

CDR3 region: CASNLRDSEAFF. For the CDR3, the DNA is TGTGCCAGCAACCTCCGGGACAGTGAAGCTTTCTTT. The chain recombines TRBV7-2 with TRBJ1-1, with 7 bases that match TRBD1. CDR1 is SGHTA and CDR2 is FQGNSA in the germline V gene. The CDR3 contains 12 residues. With 7 bases clipped from V and 7 bases from J, the junction kept 6 bases outside the gene matches.

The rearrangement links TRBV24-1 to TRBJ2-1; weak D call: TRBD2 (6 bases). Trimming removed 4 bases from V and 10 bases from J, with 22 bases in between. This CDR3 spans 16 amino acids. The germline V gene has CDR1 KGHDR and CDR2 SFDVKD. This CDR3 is CATSDPGTPKAEEQFF. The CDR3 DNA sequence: TGTGCCACCAGTGACCCCGGGACTCCCAAGGCAGAAGAGCAGTTCTTC.

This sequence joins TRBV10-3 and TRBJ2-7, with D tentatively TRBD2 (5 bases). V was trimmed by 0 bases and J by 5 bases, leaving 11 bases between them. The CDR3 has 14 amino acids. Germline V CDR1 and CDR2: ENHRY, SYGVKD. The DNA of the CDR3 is TGTGCCATCAGTGAGTCGCCTAGCTCTAACGAGCAGTACTTC. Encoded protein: CAISESPSSNEQYF.

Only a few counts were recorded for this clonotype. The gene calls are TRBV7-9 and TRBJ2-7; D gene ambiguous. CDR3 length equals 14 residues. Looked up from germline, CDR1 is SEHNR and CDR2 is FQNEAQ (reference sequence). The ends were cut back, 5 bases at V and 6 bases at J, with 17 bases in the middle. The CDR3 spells CASSPQGPLSEQYF. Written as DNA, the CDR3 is TGTGCCAGCAGCCCCCAAGGGCCCCTCAGCGAGCAGTACTTC.

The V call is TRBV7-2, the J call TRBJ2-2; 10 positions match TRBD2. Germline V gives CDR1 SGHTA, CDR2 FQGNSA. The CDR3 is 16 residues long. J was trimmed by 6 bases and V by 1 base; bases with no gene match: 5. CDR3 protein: CASSLEAGGLSGELFF. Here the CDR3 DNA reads TGTGCCAGCAGCTTAGAAGCGGGGGGGCTCTCCGGGGAGCTGTTTTTT.

In nucleotides, the CDR3 is TGCAGTGCTCAAGACGGGATTCAGCCCCAGCATTTT. Protein product: CSAQDGIQPQHF. V is TRBV20-1 and J is TRBJ1-5, with D unresolved. The V end was cut by 5 bases, the J end by 6 bases, with 11 bases between. Germline loops: CDR1 DFQATT, CDR2 SNEGSKA (reference sequence). There are 12 residues in the CDR3.

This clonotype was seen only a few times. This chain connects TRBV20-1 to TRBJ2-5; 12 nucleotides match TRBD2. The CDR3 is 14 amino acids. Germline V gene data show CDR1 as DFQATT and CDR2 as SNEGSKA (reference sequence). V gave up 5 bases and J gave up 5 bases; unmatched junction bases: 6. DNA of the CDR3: TGCAGTGCTCCTAGCGGGAGGGTCTGGGAGACCCAGTACTTC. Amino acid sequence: CSAPSGRVWETQYF.

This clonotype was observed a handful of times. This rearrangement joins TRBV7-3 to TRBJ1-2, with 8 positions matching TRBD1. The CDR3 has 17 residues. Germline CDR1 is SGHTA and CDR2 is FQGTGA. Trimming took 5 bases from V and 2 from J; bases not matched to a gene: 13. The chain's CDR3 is CASSLQPPGQANYGYTF. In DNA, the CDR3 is TGTGCCAGCAGCCTACAGCCCCCGGGACAGGCAAACTATGGCTACACCTTC.

The CDR3 is CASSRTQLEETQYF. CDR3 DNA: TGTGCCAGCAGTCGGACTCAGCTTGAAGAGACCCAGTACTTC. The genes are TRBV12-3 or TRBV12-4 and TRBJ2-5; the D gene is possibly TRBD2 (5 bases). V lost 5 bases and J lost 3, with 13 bases in between. The CDR3 has 14 residues.

CDR3 residues: CASSQDSQGPQYF. The DNA for the CDR3 is TGCGCCAGCAGCCAAGATAGCCAGGGGCCTCAGTACTTC. V is TRBV4-3 and J is TRBJ2-4; possibly TRBD1 for D (6 bases). The CDR3 is 13 amino acids. Germline lookup yields CDR1 LGHNA and CDR2 YSLEER. The V end lost 0 bases, the J end lost 12 bases, and 12 bases lay between the germline ends.

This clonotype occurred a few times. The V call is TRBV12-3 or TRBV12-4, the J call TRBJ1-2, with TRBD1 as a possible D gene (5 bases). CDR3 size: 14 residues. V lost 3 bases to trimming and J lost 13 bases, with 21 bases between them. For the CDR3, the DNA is TGTGCCAGCAGTTTGAAGGTAACAGGCGATGGTCTCACCTTC. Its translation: CASSLKVTGDGLTF.

In nucleotides, the CDR3 is TGTGCCAGCAGCTTAGTTCCACGAGGGGGGTCGAGTGAGACCCAGTACTTC. The encoded protein is CASSLVPRGGSSETQYF. The chain uses TRBV7-2 and TRBJ2-5; D assignment may be TRBD1 or TRBD2 (6 bases each). The V end was cut by 1 base, the J end by 5 bases, with 20 bases between. The CDR3 covers 17 residues. Germline CDR1 is SGHTA and CDR2 is FQGNSA. Full variable domain (outside the CDR3, taken from reference TRBV7-2 and TRBJ2-5): GAGVSQSPSNKVTEKGKDVELRCDPISGHTALYWYRQSLGQGLEFLIYFQGNSAPDKSGLPSDRFSAERTGGSVSTLTIQRTQQEDSAVYLCASSLVPRGGSSETQYFGPGTRLLVL.

In nucleotides, the CDR3 is TGTGCCAGCAGTTTATCGATAAATGGCGGGAATGGCTACACCTTC. Amino acids: CASSLSINGGNGYTF. The V and J genes are TRBV27 and TRBJ1-2; no definite D call. Deletions cut 0 bases from V and 6 bases from J, with 14 bases between. Germline-derived CDR1 and CDR2 are MNHEY and SMNVEV (reference sequence). The CDR3 consists of 15 residues.

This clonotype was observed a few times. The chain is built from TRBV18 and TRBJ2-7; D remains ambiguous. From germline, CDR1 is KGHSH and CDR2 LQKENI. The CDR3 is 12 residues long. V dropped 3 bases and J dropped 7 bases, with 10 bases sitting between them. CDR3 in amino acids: CASSPGMGEQYF. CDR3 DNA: TGTGCCAGCTCACCGGGGATGGGTGAGCAGTACTTC.

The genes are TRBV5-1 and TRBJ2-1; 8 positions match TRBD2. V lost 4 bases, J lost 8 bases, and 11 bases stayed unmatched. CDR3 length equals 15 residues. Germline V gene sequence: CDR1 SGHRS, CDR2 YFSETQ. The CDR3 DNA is TGCGCCAGCAGCCCGGGCGGGACTAGTAGCGATGAGCAGTTCTTC. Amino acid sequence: CASSPGGTSSDEQFF.